Listed below are T cell receptor beta chains from one sample, sequenced in a study of shared clonotypes between healthy human individuals. Assay: immunoSEQ multiplex PCR; the TCRdb copy retains only in-frame clones and omits some. The profile shows 450,000 to 700,000 clones, 95% to 96% of them singletons. What was sequenced was naive CD8+ T cells sorted from blood. The receptors stem from a woman in her twenties or thirties in good health. CDR3s include the opening cysteine and the closing phenylalanine or tryptophan. Each record gives: clone size, D gene, V gene, J gene, CDR3 DNA, CDR3 protein. A D gene is named only where the DNA matches it firmly. Rows may omit the clone size; those that give it use once, few, many or a size class.

clone size: once
D gene: -
V gene: TRBV28
J gene: TRBJ1-3
CDR3 DNA: TGTGCCAGCAGGAATGGAAACACCATATATTTT
CDR3 protein: CASRNGNTIYF

clone size: -
D gene: TRBD1
V gene: TRBV7-9
J gene: TRBJ1-1
CDR3 DNA: TGTGCCAGCAGCCTACGCCGACAGGGGGTGAACACTGAAGCTTTCTTT
CDR3 protein: CASSLRRQGVNTEAFF

clone size: -
D gene: -
V gene: TRBV7-9
J gene: TRBJ2-7
CDR3 DNA: TGTGCCAGCAGCTTAAGTCACTACGAGCAGTACTTC
CDR3 protein: CASSLSHYEQYF

clone size: -
D gene: -
V gene: TRBV28
J gene: TRBJ2-7
CDR3 DNA: TGTGCCAGCAGTTTTGGGACGGCTAGCTCCTACGAGCAGTACTTC
CDR3 protein: CASSFGTASSYEQYF

clone size: -
D gene: -
V gene: TRBV11-2
J gene: TRBJ2-1
CDR3 DNA: TGTGCCAGCAGCTATATCAATGAGCAGTTCTTC
CDR3 protein: CASSYINEQFF

clone size: -
D gene: -
V gene: TRBV21-1
J gene: TRBJ2-4
CDR3 DNA: TGTGCCAGCTGTGAGGGGAGGGTAGGGGCCAAAAACATTCAGTACTTC
CDR3 protein: CASCEGRVGAKNIQYF

clone size: -
D gene: -
V gene: TRBV30
J gene: TRBJ2-1
CDR3 DNA: TGTGCCTGGAGTGGCCTAGCGCAGTTCTACAATGAGCAGTTCTTC
CDR3 protein: CAWSGLAQFYNEQFF

clone size: -
D gene: -
V gene: TRBV28
J gene: TRBJ1-5
CDR3 DNA: TGTGCCAGCGCCACACCAGGTCAGCCCCAGCATTTT
CDR3 protein: CASATPGQPQHF

clone size: -
D gene: TRBD2
V gene: TRBV9
J gene: TRBJ2-3
CDR3 DNA: TGTGCCAGCAGCTCGCGGACTAGCGGCACCACCACAGATACGCAGTATTTT
CDR3 protein: CASSSRTSGTTTDTQYF

clone size: -
D gene: -
V gene: TRBV2
J gene: TRBJ2-2
CDR3 DNA: TGTGCCAGCAGTGAAATAACGGGGAACACCGGGGAGCTGTTTTTT
CDR3 protein: CASSEITGNTGELFF

clone size: once
D gene: TRBD2
V gene: TRBV4-1
J gene: TRBJ2-7
CDR3 DNA: TGCGCCAGCAGCCAAGGGACTAGCGGGAGTCTGGTTCCCTACGAGCAGTACTTC
CDR3 protein: CASSQGTSGSLVPYEQYF

clone size: -
D gene: -
V gene: TRBV7-8
J gene: TRBJ2-3
CDR3 DNA: TGTGCCAGCAGCTTATTAGCGGCAAGCACAGATACGCAGTATTTT
CDR3 protein: CASSLLAASTDTQYF

clone size: -
D gene: -
V gene: TRBV27
J gene: TRBJ1-2
CDR3 DNA: TGTGCCAGCAGTTTGTCGGGGGCTGATGGCTACACCTTC
CDR3 protein: CASSLSGADGYTF

clone size: -
D gene: TRBD2
V gene: TRBV6-6
J gene: TRBJ2-3
CDR3 DNA: TGTGCCAGCAGTTGGCTAGCGGGAGATCCAGATACGCAGTATTTT
CDR3 protein: CASSWLAGDPDTQYF

clone size: -
D gene: -
V gene: TRBV28
J gene: TRBJ1-6
CDR3 DNA: TGTGCCAGCAGTGCCTCCATTGGGGACAAGCTAAATTCACCCCTCCACTTT
CDR3 protein: CASSASIGDKLNSPLHF

clone size: once
D gene: -
V gene: TRBV28
J gene: TRBJ2-7
CDR3 DNA: TGTGCCAGCAGTTTATCTAGTCTCCACGAGCAGTACTTC
CDR3 protein: CASSLSSLHEQYF

clone size: -
D gene: -
V gene: TRBV30
J gene: TRBJ2-1
CDR3 DNA: TGTGCCTGGAGTGTACGAGGGGGACTTTCATACAATGAGCAGTTCTTC
CDR3 protein: CAWSVRGGLSYNEQFF

clone size: -
D gene: -
V gene: TRBV13
J gene: TRBJ2-7
CDR3 DNA: TGTGCCAGCAGCTTAGGGACAGGAAACTACGAGCAGTACTTC
CDR3 protein: CASSLGTGNYEQYF

clone size: -
D gene: -
V gene: TRBV30
J gene: TRBJ2-1
CDR3 DNA: TGTGCCTGTGGGAATGAGCAGTTCTTC
CDR3 protein: CACGNEQFF

clone size: -
D gene: TRBD1
V gene: TRBV27
J gene: TRBJ2-7
CDR3 DNA: TGTGCCAGCAGTCTCACAGGGGGCGGGACCGAGCAGTACTTC
CDR3 protein: CASSLTGGGTEQYF

clone size: few
D gene: -
V gene: TRBV7-9
J gene: TRBJ2-2
CDR3 DNA: TGTGCCAGCGAATCGAACACCGGGGAGCTGTTTTTT
CDR3 protein: CASESNTGELFF

clone size: -
D gene: TRBD2
V gene: TRBV19
J gene: TRBJ2-7
CDR3 DNA: TGTGCCAGTAGCCCACTAGCGGGGGTGCTGGCCTACGAGCAGTACTTC
CDR3 protein: CASSPLAGVLAYEQYF

clone size: once
D gene: -
V gene: TRBV29-1
J gene: TRBJ2-7
CDR3 DNA: TGCAGCGTCCAAACCACAGGGTACGAGCAGTACTTC
CDR3 protein: CSVQTTGYEQYF

clone size: -
D gene: -
V gene: TRBV2
J gene: TRBJ2-7
CDR3 DNA: TGTGCCAGCAGTGAGGGGCCCGGGACTGACGAGCAGTACTTC
CDR3 protein: CASSEGPGTDEQYF

clone size: -
D gene: -
V gene: TRBV19
J gene: TRBJ1-1
CDR3 DNA: TGTGCCATCTTAGCGGAGGGAGGCGTCTCTTTCTTT
CDR3 protein: CAILAEGGVSFF

clone size: -
D gene: -
V gene: TRBV5-4
J gene: TRBJ2-2
CDR3 DNA: TGTGCCAGCAGCACAAGACAGTTTCCCGGGGAGCTGTTTTTT
CDR3 protein: CASSTRQFPGELFF

clone size: -
D gene: -
V gene: TRBV5-5
J gene: TRBJ2-6
CDR3 DNA: TGTGCCAGCAGCTACATCTCTGGGGCCAACGTCCTGACTTTC
CDR3 protein: CASSYISGANVLTF

clone size: -
D gene: -
V gene: TRBV28
J gene: TRBJ1-2
CDR3 DNA: TGTGCCAGCAGCCCTTCGGGAAAGACCTTC
CDR3 protein: CASSPSGKTF

clone size: -
D gene: TRBD2
V gene: TRBV9
J gene: TRBJ2-5
CDR3 DNA: TGTGCCAGCAATCCTAGCGGGACGTACCAAGAGACCCAGTACTTC
CDR3 protein: CASNPSGTYQETQYF

clone size: -
D gene: -
V gene: TRBV6-5
J gene: TRBJ2-7
CDR3 DNA: TGTGCCAGCAGTTACAGTTCGGGATCTCGCTACGAGCAGTACTTC
CDR3 protein: CASSYSSGSRYEQYF

clone size: -
D gene: TRBD2
V gene: TRBV4-2
J gene: TRBJ2-3
CDR3 DNA: TGTGCCAGCAGCCAATCACTAGCGGGAGGGCGAGATACGCAGTATTTT
CDR3 protein: CASSQSLAGGRDTQYF

clone size: -
D gene: -
V gene: TRBV14
J gene: TRBJ1-5
CDR3 DNA: TGTGCCAGCAGCCAAGACTGCGGACAGTCCAATCAGCCCCAGCATTTT
CDR3 protein: CASSQDCGQSNQPQHF

clone size: -
D gene: TRBD2
V gene: TRBV27
J gene: TRBJ2-3
CDR3 DNA: TGTGCCACCGGTAGCGGGAGAGGTGCAGATACGCAGTATTTT
CDR3 protein: CATGSGRGADTQYF

clone size: -
D gene: -
V gene: TRBV11-2
J gene: TRBJ2-1
CDR3 DNA: TGTGCCAGCAGCTTAGGGCTTTACAATGAGCAGTTCTTC
CDR3 protein: CASSLGLYNEQFF

clone size: -
D gene: -
V gene: TRBV28
J gene: TRBJ2-3
CDR3 DNA: TGTGCCAGCAGTAATTATCAAATCCCTATTCCCGATACGCAGTATTTT
CDR3 protein: CASSNYQIPIPDTQYF

clone size: -
D gene: TRBD1
V gene: TRBV7-8
J gene: TRBJ2-5
CDR3 DNA: TGTGCCAGCAGCGGGACAGTACCCCAAGAGACCCAGTACTTC
CDR3 protein: CASSGTVPQETQYF